These 22 T cell receptor beta chains were all obtained from the same sample, sequenced in a study of primary melanoma T cells and metastatic recurrence. Clones were read by immunoSEQ multiplex PCR, and TCRdb kept only the in-frame ones, dropping some. The sample has hundreds of clones, approximately 70% seen once. Sequencing input: melanoma tumor tissue. These receptors were collected from a human donor with melanoma.

This clone was found a few times. The chain uses TRBV6-8 and TRBJ2-7; D remains ambiguous. The CDR3 covers 14 residues. Between the trimmed V and J ends, which lost 0 bases and 6 bases, there was a span of 12 bases. In germline, CDR1 is MNHGY, CDR2 SAAAGT. The CDR3 here is CASSYSRKRPEQYF. The CDR3 DNA is TGTGCCAGCAGTTACTCTCGGAAACGGCCCGAGCAGTACTTC.

The chain has TRBV28 and TRBJ2-1; 12 bases match TRBD2. Germline trimming cut 2 bases from V and 4 bases from J; bases unmatched to any gene: 6. Germline V gene data show CDR1 as MDHEN and CDR2 as SYDVKM. This CDR3 spans 17 amino acids. The CDR3, as DNA: TGTGCCAGCAGTTTACTCGCCGGGACTAGCGGGTACAATGAGCAGTTCTTC. It translates to CASSLLAGTSGYNEQFF. The full variable domain, in which reference TRBV28 and TRBJ2-1 provide the parts outside the CDR3, is DVKVTQSSRYLVKRTGEKVFLECVQDMDHENMFWYRQDPGLGLRLIYFSYDVKMKEKGDIPEGYSVSREKKERFSLILESASTNQTSMYLCASSLLAGTSGYNEQFFGPGTRLTVL.

The V gene is TRBV5-1, the J gene TRBJ2-6, with D maybe TRBD1 (6 bases). V dropped 2 bases and J dropped 2 bases, with 26 bases sitting between them. Germline CDR1 SGHRS, CDR2 YFSETQ. This CDR3 contains 21 residues. The CDR3 region is CASSLRTSGTDSFAGANVLTF. The CDR3 bases are TGCGCCAGCAGCTTACGGACCTCTGGGACGGACAGTTTTGCTGGGGCCAACGTCCTGACTTTC.

This clone was detected a few times. The V gene is TRBV14, the J gene TRBJ2-7; TRBD2 aligns across 8 bases. CDR1 SGHDN and CDR2 FVKESK come from the germline V gene. V shed 4 bases, J shed 3 bases, and the junction held 8 bases outside the gene matches. This CDR3 is 15 amino acids long. The CDR3 DNA reads as TGTGCCAGCAGCCGGCGGGGGGCGCAGAGCTACGAGCAGTACTTC. Its translation is CASSRRGAQSYEQYF.

The chain recombines TRBV11-3 with TRBJ2-3; 7 bases match TRBD1. V lost 5 bases and J lost 2; bases outside the gene matches: 4. The CDR3 covers 14 residues. Germline V gene data show CDR1 as SGHNT and CDR2 as YENEEA. Written as DNA, the CDR3 is TGTGCCAGCAGCCGGGACAGCCTCACAGATACGCAGTATTTT. Its protein is CASSRDSLTDTQYF.

This clone appeared a single time. V is TRBV28 and J is TRBJ2-7; D possibly corresponds to TRBD2 (5 bases). This CDR3 contains 15 residues. V lost 7 bases and J lost 1, with 17 bases in between. Germline V gene sequence: CDR1 MDHEN, CDR2 SYDVKM. In DNA, the CDR3 is TGTGCCAGCACTTACGTGGGAGAAGCGTCCTACGAGCAGTACTTC. Its translation is CASTYVGEASYEQYF.

This clone was observed a single time. CDR3 coding DNA: TGTGCCAGCAGAACCGGGACTAGCGGCCCTAATGAGCAGTTCTTC. This gives the protein CASRTGTSGPNEQFF. The J gene is TRBJ2-1, the V gene TRBV7-1; 11 positions match TRBD2. TRBV7-1 is an ORF, and what it does is uncertain. The ends lost 6 bases at V and 7 bases at J; junction bases unmatched: 8. CDR3 length: 15 amino acids.

This chain links TRBV2 with TRBJ2-1, with a tentative D call TRBD1 (6 bases). V was cut by 5 bases and J by 10 bases, with 15 bases left in between. Germline assignment: CDR1 SNHLY and CDR2 FYNNEI. This CDR3 has 13 amino acids. The CDR3 region is CASSSGVMGEQFF. CDR3 bases: TGTGCCAGCAGTTCAGGGGTTATGGGCGAGCAGTTCTTC.

The rearrangement joins TRBV10-2 to TRBJ2-3; 8 bases line up with TRBD2. The CDR3 loop spans 14 amino acids. With V trimmed by 8 bases and J by 3 bases, 7 bases remained unmatched. Germline values: CDR1 WSHSY, CDR2 SAAADI. CDR3: CASVRGGLTDTQYF. The CDR3 DNA reads TGCGCCAGCGTCCGGGGGGGCCTGACAGATACGCAGTATTTT.

This sequence joins TRBV5-2 and TRBJ1-1; the tabulated D call, TRBD1, remains unverified against the DNA. TRBV5-2 is assigned pseudogene status. This CDR3 spans 15 amino acids. CDR3 DNA sequence: TGTGCCAGCAGCTCCCTGGGCAGGGGGCGAACTGAAGCTTTCTTT. Its protein product is CASSSLGRGRTEAFF.

The V and J genes are TRBV11-3 and TRBJ2-7; TRBD2 might be the D (8 bases). CDR1 and CDR2 from the germline V gene are SGHNT and YENEEA. There are 19 residues in the CDR3. The germline V and J ends were trimmed by 5 bases and 4 bases, with 30 bases remaining between them. The CDR3 DNA sequence: TGTGCCAGCAGCCCGGGGGGGCTACAGGGGACCAACCCCCATTACGAGCAGTACTTC. Translated: CASSPGGLQGTNPHYEQYF.

V gene TRBV19 combines with J gene TRBJ2-3; D uncertain. Per the germline V gene, CDR1 is LNHDA and CDR2 is SQIVND (reference sequence). The length of the CDR3 is 15 residues. Trimming removed 6 bases from V and 0 bases from J, with 13 bases in between. CDR3 residues: CASRRRRVSTDTQYF. The CDR3 DNA follows: TGTGCCAGTAGAAGAAGAAGGGTTAGCACAGATACGCAGTATTTT.

The chain is built from TRBV6-8 and TRBJ2-3; D is possibly TRBD1 (5 bases). This CDR3 is 15 amino acids long. Trimming removed 0 bases at V and 4 bases at J, with 11 bases between. Germline V gives CDR1 MNHGY, CDR2 SAAAGT. In DNA, the CDR3 is TGTGCCAGCAGTTACTCTGACAGTTCCTCAGATACGCAGTATTTT. Translated, it gives CASSYSDSSSDTQYF.

The V call is TRBV12-5, the J call TRBJ2-5; 7 nucleotides match TRBD1. After removal of 1 base from V and 4 bases from J, the junction contained 15 bases not matched to a gene. This CDR3 has 18 amino acids. Germline V gene lookup returns CDR1 LGHNT and CDR2 FRNRAP. In DNA, the CDR3 is TGTGCTAGTGGTTTGGGAGCCCAGACAGGGTTTATAGGAGAGACCCAGTACTTC. Its translation: CASGLGAQTGFIGETQYF.

The J gene is TRBJ1-1, the V gene TRBV11-3; D ambiguous. Germline CDR1 SGHNT, CDR2 YENEEA. There are 15 residues in the CDR3. Deletions cut 5 bases from V and 1 base from J, with 14 bases between. The DNA for the CDR3 is TGTGCCAGCAGCCGGGGTAAACTCGGGAACACTGAAGCTTTCTTT. Encoded protein: CASSRGKLGNTEAFF.

J is TRBJ2-3 and V is TRBV6-8, with 13 nucleotides matching TRBD2. CDR3 size: 18 residues. Trimming removed 10 bases from V and 2 bases from J; junction bases left unmatched: 15. Germline V gene lookup returns CDR1 MNHGY and CDR2 SAAAGT. The CDR3 is CAIRGLAGASPSTDTQYF. Here the CDR3 DNA reads TGTGCCATCAGAGGACTAGCGGGGGCCTCTCCTTCCACAGATACGCAGTATTTT.

Here the CDR3 reads CASSLLGQGGRRGYTF. CDR3 nucleotides: TGTGCCAGCAGCCTCCTCGGACAGGGTGGGCGTAGGGGCTACACCTTC. V and J are TRBV6-8 and TRBJ1-2; the match to TRBD1 covers 8 bases. The germline CDR1 and CDR2 sequences are MNHGY and SAAAGT. The CDR3 is made up of 16 amino acids. The V and J ends lost 6 bases and 8 bases, in that order; junction bases with no gene match: 17.

The CDR3 DNA reads TGTGCCTGGATGGGGGGGATCACTGAAGCTTTCTTT. Amino acid sequence: CAWMGGITEAFF. The chain couples TRBV30 to TRBJ1-1, with D perhaps matching TRBD1 (5 bases). Germline assignment: CDR1 GTSNPN and CDR2 SVGIG (reference sequence). CDR3 length equals 12 residues. Trimming left V 4 bases short and J 4 bases short, with 10 bases between.

The chain is built from TRBV7-1 and TRBJ1-5; TRBD1 aligns across 8 bases. TRBV7-1 is an open reading frame, and its role is uncertain. This CDR3 is 15 amino acids long. Trimming removed 3 bases from V and 1 base from J; junction bases left unmatched: 2. As DNA, the CDR3 is TGTGCCAGCAGCTCGGGACAGGTCAGCAATCAGCCCCAGCATTTT. Protein: CASSSGQVSNQPQHF.

A word on this clone: The junction departs from the called germline gene at one end, perhaps through a read error. The chain uses TRBV15 and TRBJ2-4, with a possible D match to TRBD2 (6 bases). The CDR3 sequence is 16 residues long. Germline values: CDR1 LNHNV, CDR2 YYDKDF (reference sequence). CDR3 sequence reads: CASSQGRLGSKNIQYF. In DNA form, the CDR3 reads TGTGCCAGCAGCCAAGGGAGGTTGGGGTCCAAAAACATTCAGTACTTC.

The rearrangement links TRBV5-1 to TRBJ2-1, with D tentatively TRBD1 or TRBD2 (6 bases each). Trimming cost V 4 bases and J 0 bases, with 17 bases left between them. Germline assignment: CDR1 SGHRS and CDR2 YFSETQ. This CDR3 has 17 residues. The CDR3 DNA is TGCGCCAGCAGCCTGGGCCAAGGGGGGAGCTCCTACAATGAGCAGTTCTTC. This encodes CASSLGQGGSSYNEQFF.

The chain couples TRBV6-8 to TRBJ2-5; TRBD2 matches 12 bases. V trimming: 6 bases; J trimming: 0 bases; junction bases outside the gene matches: 5. This CDR3 region has 16 residues. In germline, CDR1 is MNHGY, CDR2 SAAAGT. The CDR3 protein is CASRLGLAGYQETQYF. CDR3 DNA: TGTGCCAGCAGACTCGGACTAGCGGGGTACCAAGAGACCCAGTACTTC.